A selection of T cell receptor beta chains follows, all from one sample in a study of blood T cell repertoires in COVID-19. Here immunoSEQ multiplex PCR was the method, and the copy in TCRdb shows in-frame clones only, minus some. The sample has fewer than 250,000 clones, approximately 91% seen once; the top ten hold more than 0.65%. Sample: peripheral blood. The receptors were sampled from a man aged 25 to 40 with COVID-19, enrolled during active disease. Each CDR3 is given with its conserved first and last residue. The size entry is marked missing in some rows and otherwise reads once, few, many or a size class.

J | V | size | CDR3
TRBJ1-2 | TRBV20-1 | - | CSAPRDSGYTF
TRBJ1-2 | TRBV6-5 | few | CASRTGTEGGYTF
TRBJ1-1 | TRBV7-9 | - | CASRPWTGGTEAFF
TRBJ2-5 | TRBV29-1 | - | CSFDDGYQETQYF
TRBJ2-7 | TRBV7-9 | - | CASSFGTGPDEQYF
TRBJ2-1 | TRBV19 | - | CASSNAGGAWDEQFF
TRBJ1-2 | TRBV25-1 | - | CASTRGFGGYTF
TRBJ1-4 | TRBV27 | once | CASSLTPRANEKLFF
TRBJ2-2 | TRBV6-5 | - | CASSYQEGTGELFF
TRBJ2-1 | TRBV7-3 | - | CASSLGGTYNEQFF
TRBJ1-5 | TRBV5-5 | - | CASSLGLTGAQPQHF
TRBJ1-5 | TRBV18 | - | CASSPQQGIYQPQHF
TRBJ2-5 | TRBV7-9 | - | CASSSTSEGTQYF
TRBJ1-2 | TRBV7-6 | - | CASSPGVGSYGYTF
TRBJ2-3 | TRBV7-9 | - | CASSLERLVRTDTQYF
TRBJ1-6 | TRBV2 | - | CASFDGQAFYNSPLHF
TRBJ1-1 | TRBV5-4 | once | CASSLQGAHTEAFF
TRBJ1-6 | TRBV19 | - | CATGDGYNSPLHF
TRBJ2-2 | TRBV2 | - | CASSVGSGGANTGELFF
TRBJ1-1 | TRBV23-1 | - | CATPEPPQGGAFF
TRBJ1-3 | TRBV21-1 | - | CASSKEGPGCSGNTIYF
TRBJ1-4 | TRBV3-1/TRBV3-2 | - | CASSLQGQGRGEKLFF
TRBJ1-1 | TRBV3-1/TRBV3-2 | once | CASSQKRLYTEAFF
TRBJ1-2 | TRBV7-9 | once | CASSLEGGVHYGYTF
TRBJ2-3 | TRBV19 | - | CASSIDPPGGFTDTQYF
TRBJ2-7 | TRBV5-1 | - | CASSAMGQGPYEQYF
TRBJ2-2 | TRBV19 | - | CASSISLRTSGGSRTGELFF
TRBJ2-7 | TRBV6-5 | - | CASTSFGSLYEQYF
TRBJ1-2 | TRBV6-1 | - | CASSESFGTVYGYTF
TRBJ1-2 | TRBV7-6 | - | CASSLVSRGEYYGYTF
TRBJ2-2 | TRBV5-1 | - | CASSSGTGELFF
TRBJ2-2 | TRBV3-1/TRBV3-2 | - | CASSHLRRPLTGELFF
TRBJ2-7 | TRBV7-2 | - | CASSLPAGPVDEQYF
TRBJ1-5 | TRBV6-1 | - | CASSERTANQPQHF
TRBJ1-3 | TRBV15 | few | CATSRDQAGGGNTIYF
TRBJ1-6 | TRBV12-3/TRBV12-4 | - | CASRGTGVSPLHF
TRBJ2-1 | TRBV18 | - | CASSGTGTDSYNEQFF
TRBJ1-2 | TRBV7-9 | - | CASSLNRVGPGSGYGYTF
TRBJ1-1 | TRBV6-5 | - | CASSYGSGGTEAFF
TRBJ2-5 | TRBV3-1/TRBV3-2 | once | CASSQDLPAGRETQYF
TRBJ1-2 | TRBV5-1 | - | CASSERTGINYGYTF
TRBJ2-3 | TRBV7-9 | - | CASSSLRGRDTDTQYF